What follows are 18 T cell receptor beta chains derived from one specimen sequenced in a study of CD8 T cells in Susac syndrome. Random hexamers were used to reverse transcribe about 0.5 to 1 ug of RNA. TCRdb ran MiXCR on the immunoSEQ multiplex PCR reads and lists one entry per CDR3 protein. The sample contains approximately 190,000 distinct CDR3 sequences, approximately 95% of which appear only once. The sample comprised CD8+ T cells from PBMCs. The receptors originated from a human donor with Susac syndrome.

The rearrangement joins TRBV13 to TRBJ2-7; D is ambiguous. CDR1 PRHDT and CDR2 FYEKMQ come from the germline V gene (reference sequence). V was clipped by 4 bases and J by 4 bases, with 14 bases between them. There are 14 residues in the CDR3. CDR3 loop: CASSSAASFYEQYF. The CDR3 DNA is TGTGCCAGCAGCTCCGCGGCCTCCTTTTACGAGCAGTACTTC.

The chain combines TRBV5-6 with TRBJ1-3; D not certain. The CDR3 consists of 12 residues. CDR1 and CDR2 (germline): SGHDT, YYEEEE. Between the trimmed V and J ends, which lost 10 bases and 0 bases, there was a span of 8 bases. The CDR3, as DNA: TGTGCCGTCGGCAGCTCTGGAAACACCATATATTTT. Amino acids: CAVGSSGNTIYF.

J is TRBJ2-7 and V is TRBV6-5; D possibly matches TRBD1 or TRBD2 (5 bases each). Looked up from germline, CDR1 is MNHEY and CDR2 is SVGAGI. The V gene lost 4 bases and the J gene lost 3 bases, with 16 bases spanning the gap. The CDR3 has 15 residues. This chain's CDR3 is CASSSGTGIIYEQYF. The CDR3 bases are TGTGCCAGCAGTTCCGGGACGGGAATAATCTACGAGCAGTACTTC.

This chain uses TRBV7-2 with TRBJ1-6; D is perhaps TRBD1 (5 bases). CDR1 SGHTA and CDR2 FQGNSA come from the germline V gene. V lost 7 bases to trimming and J lost 7 bases, with 14 bases between them. CDR3 length equals 14 residues. DNA for the CDR3: TGTGCCAGCACAGGGCCCACCGCCAATTCACCCCTCCACTTT. Translated: CASTGPTANSPLHF.

J is TRBJ1-3 and V is TRBV9, with 9 nucleotides matching TRBD1. This CDR3 region has 17 residues. The junction had 7 bases not matched to a gene; V was cut back by 1 base and J by 2 bases. Germline lookup yields CDR1 SGDLS and CDR2 YYNGEE. The CDR3 bases are TGTGCCAGCAGCGTATCCGGACAGGGGAAGGCTGGAAACACCATATATTTT. As protein: CASSVSGQGKAGNTIYF.

This chain uses TRBV12-3 or TRBV12-4 with TRBJ2-5, with D tentatively TRBD1 (5 bases). This CDR3 region has 14 residues. The V end was cut by 4 bases, the J end by 5 bases, with 14 bases between. CDR3 protein: CASSSRQFMETQYF. The CDR3 bases are TGTGCCAGCAGTTCCAGACAGTTTATGGAGACCCAGTACTTC.

The chain links TRBV12-3 or TRBV12-4 to TRBJ2-7; D is ambiguous. This CDR3 spans 14 amino acids. V dropped 1 base and J dropped 1 base, with 8 bases sitting between them. CDR3 amino acids: CASSLGPSSYEQYF. In nucleotides, the CDR3 is TGTGCCAGCAGTTTAGGGCCGTCGTCCTACGAGCAGTACTTC.

The genes are TRBV9 and TRBJ2-5, with 9 bases lining up with TRBD2. Trimming cost V 1 base and J 3 bases; bases outside gene matches: 4. CDR1 SGDLS and CDR2 YYNGEE come from the germline V gene. This CDR3 spans 15 amino acids. This CDR3 is CASSVYGGREETQYF. The CDR3 DNA is TGTGCCAGCAGCGTATATGGCGGGAGGGAAGAGACCCAGTACTTC.

This rearrangement joins TRBV6-5 to TRBJ2-1; D may be TRBD1 (7 bases). Trimming left V 2 bases short and J 4 bases short, with 12 bases between. The CDR3 loop spans 15 amino acids. Germline loops: CDR1 MNHEY, CDR2 SVGAGI. The CDR3 DNA is TGTGCCAGCAGTTACGAGGCAGGGGGGTACAATGAGCAGTTCTTC. It codes for CASSYEAGGYNEQFF.

This sequence joins TRBV28 and TRBJ2-3, with 9 bases matching TRBD2. Per germline, CDR1 MDHEN and CDR2 SYDVKM. The trim removed 8 bases at V and 0 bases at J, leaving 3 bases unmatched. The CDR3 is made up of 14 amino acids. CDR3 bases: TGTGCCAGCTCTAGCGGGGACAGCACAGATACGCAGTATTTT. Its translation is CASSSGDSTDTQYF.

V gene TRBV11-2 combines with J gene TRBJ2-2; D unresolved. CDR3 length: 14 residues. Germline assignment: CDR1 SGHAT and CDR2 FQNNGV. V dropped 3 bases and J dropped 5 bases, with 10 bases sitting between them. The CDR3 protein is CASSFGMVTGELFF. The DNA for the CDR3 is TGTGCCAGCAGCTTTGGGATGGTAACCGGGGAGCTGTTTTTT.

The rearrangement joins TRBV29-1 to TRBJ1-2; no reliable D call. Looked up from germline, CDR1 is SQVTM and CDR2 is ANQGSEA. The CDR3 contains 9 residues. CDR3 DNA sequence: TGCAGTCCCTCGCCGGGCTACACCTTC. Its translation: CSPSPGYTF.

V is TRBV20-1 and J is TRBJ2-5; D is possibly TRBD2 (5 bases). From germline, CDR1 is DFQATT and CDR2 SNEGSKA (reference sequence). V was clipped by 0 bases and J by 1 base, with 12 bases between them. There are 15 residues in the CDR3. The CDR3 sequence: CSARDPKRGQETQYF. CDR3 sequence (DNA): TGCAGTGCTAGAGATCCAAAACGGGGCCAAGAGACCCAGTACTTC.

V gene TRBV28 combines with J gene TRBJ2-2; 9 positions agree with TRBD2. V lost 1 base to trimming and J lost 4 bases; unmatched junction nucleotides: 1. CDR3 length: 15 amino acids. Germline CDR1 is MDHEN and CDR2 is SYDVKM. The CDR3 nucleotides are TGTGCCAGCAGTTTATCTAGCGGGATCACCGGGGAGCTGTTTTTT. Translating it yields CASSLSSGITGELFF.

The chain is built from TRBV4-1 and TRBJ2-5; D gene uncertain. CDR1 and CDR2 from the germline V gene are MGHRA and YSYEKL. CDR3 length: 14 residues. V was cut by 3 bases and J by 0 bases, with 8 bases left in between. CDR3: CASSQDEDQETQYF. The CDR3 DNA reads as TGCGCCAGCAGCCAGGACGAGGACCAAGAGACCCAGTACTTC.

The rearrangement links TRBV25-1 to TRBJ1-6; D is possibly TRBD1 (5 bases). Trimming shortened V by 3 bases and J by 6 bases, and 12 bases separated the two germline ends. This CDR3 contains 15 residues. Looked up from germline, CDR1 is MGHDK and CDR2 is SYGVNS. The CDR3 spells CASSDLQAINSPLHF. CDR3 DNA sequence: TGTGCCAGCAGTGATCTACAGGCAATTAATTCACCCCTCCACTTT.

Only one count was recorded for this clonotype. The chain links TRBV7-9 to TRBJ2-1; D perhaps matches TRBD1 (6 bases). The CDR3 extends over 15 amino acids. V dropped 1 base and J dropped 8 bases, with 15 bases sitting between them. CDR1 SEHNR and CDR2 FQNEAQ come from the germline V gene (reference sequence). As DNA, the CDR3 is TGTGCCAGCAGCTTAGGCAACAGGGAAGTGGATGAGCAGTTCTTC. This encodes CASSLGNREVDEQFF. Filled out from reference TRBV7-9 and TRBJ2-1, the complete variable domain reads DTGVSQNPRHKITKRGQNVTFRCDPISEHNRLYWYRQTLGQGPEFLTYFQNEAQLEKSRLLSDRFSAERPKGSFSTLEIQRTEQGDSAMYLCASSLGNREVDEQFFGPGTRLTVL.

This chain's CDR3 is CSARDLLEGPVFSEQFF. CDR3 in DNA: TGCAGTGCTAGAGATTTATTGGAGGGGCCCGTTTTCTCTGAGCAGTTCTTC. The rearrangement joins TRBV20-1 to TRBJ2-1; tentatively, D is TRBD2 (6 bases). This CDR3 contains 17 residues. V shed 0 bases and J shed 9 bases, with 24 bases lying between them. From germline, CDR1 is DFQATT and CDR2 SNEGSKA (reference sequence).